The text below deals with one T cell receptor beta chain. The PCR had 60 Vbeta and 13 Jbeta primers. Sequencing was performed with immunoSEQ multiplex PCR; in TCRdb, only in-frame clones are kept and a portion is missing. The repertoire holds over 150,000 clones, with more than 80% as singletons. The sample originates from a study of cytomegalovirus exposure and HLA in healthy donors. Study in general: Counted in an early data release were 65 million to 100 million unique TCRs from HLA-typed donors.

Unmatched junction bases numbered 0, after V lost 0 bases and J lost 4 bases. In germline, CDR1 is LGHNA, CDR2 YSLEER. The CDR3 totals 13 residues. The V call is TRBV4-3, the J call TRBJ2-7, with TRBD1 identical over 7 bases. The TCR sequence derives from a male donor in good health and CMV-seronegative. Sequenced input: PBMCs. CDR3 bases: TGCGCCAGCAGCCAAGACAGGGGGTACGAGCAGTACTTC. It translates to CASSQDRGYEQYF.